These 22 T cell receptor beta chains originate from one sample sequenced in a study of blood T cell repertoires in COVID-19. TCRdb keeps only in-frame clones here, not all; method: immunoSEQ multiplex PCR. The table records more than 250,000 clones, about four fifths of them present only once. What was sequenced was PBMCs or T cells enriched from blood (not recorded which). These receptors all come from a man aged 35 to 55 who had been exposed to COVID-19.

The rearrangement links TRBV7-3 to TRBJ2-2; D possibly corresponds to TRBD2 (6 bases). Deletions cut 5 bases from V and 1 base from J, with 8 bases between. The length of the CDR3 is 14 residues. Germline V gene lookup returns CDR1 SGHTA and CDR2 FQGTGA. CDR3 in amino acids: CASSISGNTGELFF. The CDR3 DNA reads TGTGCCAGCAGCATTAGCGGGAACACCGGGGAGCTGTTTTTT.

This chain joins TRBV6-5 and TRBJ1-2; a possible D gene is TRBD1 (6 bases). Germline assignment: CDR1 MNHEY and CDR2 SVGAGI. Trimming took off 6 bases at V and 4 bases at J, with 15 bases between the two ends. The CDR3 consists of 14 residues. For the CDR3, the DNA is TGTGCCAGCAGCAGTAGAGGACAGCGCTATGGCTACACCTTC. Encoded protein: CASSSRGQRYGYTF.

As concerns this clone: Other nucleotide sequences in the sample specify the same CDR3. The V gene is TRBV5-1, the J gene TRBJ2-1; perhaps TRBD2 as D (5 bases). The germline V gene encodes CDR1 SGHRS and CDR2 YFSETQ. Trimming removed 0 bases at V and 7 bases at J, with 11 bases between. The CDR3 runs to 14 residues. CDR3 bases: TGCGCCAGCAGCTTGGGGCAAGACTATAATGAGCAGTTCTTC. Translating gives CASSLGQDYNEQFF.

The chain joins TRBV7-9 to TRBJ1-1; D perhaps matches TRBD1 (5 bases). V was cut by 5 bases and J by 1 base, with 11 bases left in between. The CDR3 covers 14 residues. The germline V gene has CDR1 SEHNR and CDR2 FQNEAQ (reference sequence). In DNA form, the CDR3 reads TGTGCCAGCAGCCAACAGGTAACGAACACTGAAGCTTTCTTT. Its protein is CASSQQVTNTEAFF.

This chain connects TRBV7-9 to TRBJ1-2; D uncertain. Between the trimmed V and J ends, which lost 1 base and 7 bases, there was a span of 10 bases. Looked up from germline, CDR1 is SEHNR and CDR2 is FQNEAQ (reference sequence). This CDR3 region has 13 residues. In nucleotides, the CDR3 is TGTGCCAGCAGCTTAGTGGAGTTCGGTGGCTACACCTTC. Protein: CASSLVEFGGYTF.

This clone was seen just once. The gene calls are TRBV5-6 and TRBJ2-2; D call uncertain. From germline, CDR1 is SGHDT and CDR2 YYEEEE. V shed 4 bases and J shed 6 bases, with 7 bases lying between them. The CDR3 is 12 residues long. The CDR3 DNA is TGTGCCAGCAGCGTTCTTCCCGGGGAGCTGTTTTTT. It translates to CASSVLPGELFF.

On this clone: At one end the junction does not follow the germline gene, possibly because of a read error. The chain recombines TRBV7-7 with TRBJ1-5; D not certain. The germline CDR1 and CDR2 sequences are SSHAT and FNYEAQ (reference sequence). The CDR3 totals 16 residues. The CDR3 DNA is TGTGCTAGCAGCACCCGATCGAGGAGACTCAATCAGCCCCAGCATTTT. Translating gives CASSTRSRRLNQPQHF. The full variable domain, in which reference TRBV7-7 and TRBJ1-5 provide the parts outside the CDR3, is GAGVSQSPRYKVTKRGQDVTLRCDPISSHATLYWYQQALGQGPEFLTYFNYEAQPDKSGLPSDRFSAERPEGSISTLTIQRTEQRDSAMYRCASSTRSRRLNQPQHFGDGTRLSIL.

V usage is TRBV6-5 and J usage is TRBJ1-2; 8 bases are a match to TRBD1. This CDR3 contains 14 residues. Germline V CDR1 and CDR2: MNHEY, SVGAGI. Losses at the gene ends were 2 bases for V and 4 bases for J; bases not matched to a gene: 3. Here the CDR3 DNA reads TGTGCCAGCAGTTACGGAGACAGGGGCTATGGCTACACCTTC. Translated, it gives CASSYGDRGYGYTF.

As to this clone: At one end the junction does not follow the germline gene, possibly because of a read error. This chain links TRBV7-7 with TRBJ2-1, with 9 bases that match TRBD2. The CDR3 spans 14 residues. In germline, CDR1 is SSHAT, CDR2 FNYEAQ (reference sequence). In DNA form, the CDR3 reads TGTGCTAGCAGCTTTAGCGGGAGCCACAATGAGCAGTTCTTC. Translating it yields CASSFSGSHNEQFF.

The gene calls are TRBV7-6 and TRBJ1-2; TRBD1 matches 8 bases. The CDR3 loop spans 18 amino acids. The V gene's germline CDR1 is SGHVS and CDR2 FNYEAQ. Unmatched junction bases numbered 18, after V lost 5 bases and J lost 4 bases. The CDR3 loop reads CASSSPAGQEGSLYGYTF. CDR3 bases: TGTGCCAGCAGCAGCCCGGCGGGACAGGAAGGGTCCCTCTATGGCTACACCTTC. Together with reference TRBV7-6 and TRBJ1-2, the CDR3 gives the full variable domain: GAGVSQSPRYKVTKRGQDVALRCDPISGHVSLYWYRQALGQGPEFLTYFNYEAQQDKSGLPNDRFSAERPEGSISTLTIQRTEQRDSAMYRCASSSPAGQEGSLYGYTFGSGTRLTVV.

CDR3 region: CASGLVSGAWSTDTQYF. DNA for the CDR3: TGTGCTAGTGGTTTGGTAAGCGGGGCTTGGAGCACAGATACGCAGTATTTT. The chain uses TRBV12-5 and TRBJ2-3; 7 bases map to TRBD2. V shed 0 bases, J shed 0 bases, and the junction held 6 bases outside the gene matches. This CDR3 is 17 amino acids long. Germline assignment: CDR1 LGHNT and CDR2 FRNRAP. Variable domain in full (rest from reference TRBV12-5 and TRBJ2-3): DARVTQTPRHKVTEMGQEVTMRCQPILGHNTVFWYRQTMMQGLELLAYFRNRAPLDDSGMPKDRFSAEMPDATLATLKIQPSEPRDSAVYFCASGLVSGAWSTDTQYFGPGTRLTVL.

The chain links TRBV6-5 to TRBJ2-1; maybe TRBD2 (6 bases). CDR1 MNHEY and CDR2 SVGAGI come from the germline V gene. CDR3 length: 15 amino acids. Trimming removed 6 bases from V and 4 bases from J, with 16 bases in between. CDR3 loop: CASSPFGGPYNEQFF. The CDR3 DNA follows: TGTGCCAGCAGCCCATTCGGGGGACCATACAATGAGCAGTTCTTC.

This chain uses TRBV7-9 with TRBJ1-6; D is unclear. V gave up 7 bases and J gave up 7 bases, with 5 bases separating them. The CDR3 covers 11 residues. Germline V gene sequence: CDR1 SEHNR, CDR2 FQNEAQ (reference sequence). The CDR3 loop reads CASIRNSPLHF. In DNA, the CDR3 is TGTGCCAGCATCCGGAATTCACCCCTCCACTTT.

The rearrangement uses TRBV12-3 or TRBV12-4 and TRBJ1-2, with D maybe TRBD1 (5 bases). The CDR3 length is 12 residues. V was shortened by 6 bases and J by 4 bases, with 9 bases between the two germline ends. CDR3 region: CASSPDSYGYTF. The CDR3 nucleotides read TGTGCCAGCAGCCCTGACAGCTATGGCTACACCTTC.

J is TRBJ2-7 and V is TRBV27; unclear D gene. This CDR3 has 14 residues. The ends were cut back, 6 bases at V and 2 bases at J, with 14 bases in the middle. Germline CDR1 MNHEY, CDR2 SMNVEV (reference sequence). The CDR3 DNA reads TGTGCCAGCAGCAACCTAGGAAGACCCTACGAGCAGTACTTC. It specifies CASSNLGRPYEQYF.

V is TRBV19 and J is TRBJ1-2; TRBD1 is a possible D gene (5 bases). V was shortened by 0 bases and J by 4 bases, with 21 bases between the two germline ends. Germline CDR1 and CDR2: LNHDA and SQIVND (reference sequence). The CDR3 runs 18 residues. CDR3 in DNA: TGTGCCAGTAGTATAGATCGCCTTCCGGGGGGTGATGGCTATGGCTACACCTTC. It codes for CASSIDRLPGGDGYGYTF.

As regards this clone: The sample has other DNA sequences that encode this CDR3 too. The chain links TRBV29-1 to TRBJ1-2; D unclear. The CDR3 is 10 residues long. Trimming pared 5 bases from V and 3 bases from J, leaving 4 bases between. Germline values: CDR1 SQVTM, CDR2 ANQGSEA. The CDR3 protein is CSVLHYGYTF. The CDR3 nucleotides are TGCAGCGTTCTACACTATGGCTACACCTTC.

This rearrangement joins TRBV2 to TRBJ1-2; TRBD1 matches at 7 bases. This CDR3 is 12 amino acids long. The germline V gene encodes CDR1 SNHLY and CDR2 FYNNEI. V lost 6 bases to trimming and J lost 5 bases; unmatched junction nucleotides: 3. The CDR3 DNA is TGTGCCAGCAGGGTGACAGGGTATGGCTACACCTTC. This encodes CASRVTGYGYTF.

The V and J genes are TRBV6-2 or TRBV6-3 and TRBJ2-1; TRBD2 agrees at 8 bases. The V and J ends lost 2 bases and 7 bases, in that order; junction bases with no gene match: 4. The V gene's germline CDR1 is MNHEY and CDR2 SVGEGT. The CDR3 loop spans 14 amino acids. The CDR3 loop reads CASSYDGTSNEQFF. The CDR3 nucleotides read TGTGCCAGCAGTTACGATGGGACTAGTAATGAGCAGTTCTTC.

J is TRBJ1-5 and V is TRBV12-3 or TRBV12-4; no clear D gene. Trimming left V 5 bases short and J 4 bases short, with 9 bases between. The CDR3 totals 13 residues. Here the CDR3 reads CASSPGLNQPQHF. The CDR3 DNA sequence: TGTGCCAGCAGTCCAGGACTTAATCAGCCCCAGCATTTT.

The chain combines TRBV15 with TRBJ2-2; D gene ambiguous. The CDR3 consists of 15 residues. The germline CDR1 and CDR2 sequences are LNHNV and YYDKDF (reference sequence). Trimming shortened V by 1 base and J by 4 bases, and 10 bases separated the two germline ends. CDR3 protein: CATSRARFGTGELFF. The CDR3 DNA reads as TGTGCCACCAGCAGAGCGAGGTTTGGCACCGGGGAGCTGTTTTTT.

The chain links TRBV9 to TRBJ2-7, with TRBD2 matching 9 bases. This CDR3 spans 14 amino acids. The germline V gene has CDR1 SGDLS and CDR2 YYNGEE. With V trimmed by 9 bases and J by 2 bases, 9 bases remained unmatched. The CDR3 loop reads CAIRRTSDPYEQYF. In DNA form, the CDR3 reads TGTGCCATCCGGAGGACTAGCGATCCCTACGAGCAGTACTTC. Drawing the rest from reference TRBV9 and TRBJ2-7, the complete variable domain is DSGVTQTPKHLITATGQRVTLRCSPRSGDLSVYWYQQSLDQGLQFLIQYYNGEERAKGNILERFSAQQFPDLHSELNLSSLELGDSALYFCAIRRTSDPYEQYFGPGTRLTVT.